A selection of T cell receptor beta chains follows, all from one sample in a study of cytomegalovirus exposure and HLA in healthy donors. Only in-frame clones appear in the TCRdb table, and some are missing; sequencing was by immunoSEQ multiplex PCR. The repertoire includes 150,000 to 200,000 clones, approximately 80% of them detected once, and less than 9% sits in the top ten. Material: PBMCs. These receptors all come from a male donor in good health and CMV-seropositive. Both conserved end residues are part of each CDR3. A D gene is named only where the DNA matches it firmly. Clone size is stated in some rows and not others, as once, few, many or a class when expanded.

V	size	J	D	DNA	CDR3
TRBV7-6	-	TRBJ1-6	TRBD1	TGTGCCAGCAGCTTGGACAGGCCCTATAATTCACCCCTCCACTTT	CASSLDRPYNSPLHF
TRBV15	-	TRBJ1-2	-	TGTGCCACCAGCGAGGATAACTATGGCTACACCTTC	CATSEDNYGYTF
TRBV5-1	few	TRBJ2-3	TRBD2	TGCGCCAGCAGCTTGGGCGGACTAGAGGATACGCAGTATTTT	CASSLGGLEDTQYF
TRBV5-6	-	TRBJ2-2	-	TGTGCCAGCAGCTCACCTGGCGGGTGGGACACCGGGGAGCTGTTTTTT	CASSSPGGWDTGELFF
TRBV5-1	-	TRBJ1-1	TRBD1	TGCGCCAGCAGCTCAAGACAGGGGGCTTCTCCCGAAGCTTTCTTT	CASSSRQGASPEAFF
TRBV5-6	-	TRBJ2-7	TRBD1	TGTGCCAGCAGCTGGGACAGGGGATACGAGCAGTACTTC	CASSWDRGYEQYF
TRBV10-1	-	TRBJ2-3	-	TGCGCCAGCAGCGTCACCTTAGTGTCGGGAGATACGCAGTATTTT	CASSVTLVSGDTQYF
TRBV19	-	TRBJ1-1	TRBD1	TGTGCCAGTAGTATGGGACAGTTGAACACTGAAGCTTTCTTT	CASSMGQLNTEAFF
TRBV21-1	-	TRBJ2-1	-	TGTGCCAGCGTTGCCCCTGGACAGGGTAAAAATGAGCAGTTCTTC	CASVAPGQGKNEQFF
TRBV7-2	few	TRBJ2-7	TRBD2	TGTGCCAGCAGCCCGGAACCTAGCGGGGGGGCTAGGGAGCAGTACTTC	CASSPEPSGGAREQYF
TRBV19	-	TRBJ1-5	TRBD1	TGTGCCAGTAGTATAGATCTCCCCCCAGGGGGCGCAGATCAGCCCCAGCATTTT	CASSIDLPPGGADQPQHF
TRBV4-1	-	TRBJ2-5	TRBD2	TGCGCCAGCAGCCATCAACAGCGGGGGGGAGAGACCCAGTACTTC	CASSHQQRGGETQYF
TRBV11-3	-	TRBJ1-2	TRBD1	TGTGCCAGCAGCTTTCAACGCCCAGGGGGCTATGGCTACACCTTC	CASSFQRPGGYGYTF
TRBV11-2	-	TRBJ1-4	-	TGTGCCAGCAGCCTCCTTACGGGACTTAATGAAAAACTGTTTTTT	CASSLLTGLNEKLFF
TRBV27	-	TRBJ2-7	-	TGTGCCAGCAGTTTATCGTTTCAGGCGGGCTCCTACGAGCAGTACTTC	CASSLSFQAGSYEQYF
TRBV5-4	few	TRBJ2-7	TRBD1	TGTGCCAGCAGCTTGGACCAGGGGGCCTACGAGCAGTACTTC	CASSLDQGAYEQYF
TRBV11-2	once	TRBJ2-5	-	TGTGCCAGCAGCCCCGTCCAAGAGACCCAGTACTTC	CASSPVQETQYF
TRBV4-3	few	TRBJ1-4	-	TGCGCCAGCAGCCCATCGAGGGGGTCGGAAAAACTGTTTTTT	CASSPSRGSEKLFF
TRBV7-6	-	TRBJ1-2	-	TGTGCCAGCAGCCAGGGGCGAAGCAGGGAAGGCTACACCTTC	CASSQGRSREGYTF
TRBV30	-	TRBJ1-4	-	TGTGCCTGGAGTGTTCGGGAGACCAATAATGAAAAACTGTTTTTT	CAWSVRETNNEKLFF
TRBV7-2	once	TRBJ2-5	-	TGTGCCAGCACCCCCGGATCTAGGGAGACCCAGTACTTC	CASTPGSRETQYF
TRBV11-2	-	TRBJ1-2	-	TGTGCCAGCAGCTTAACCAGGGGCCCCTATGGCTACACCTTC	CASSLTRGPYGYTF
TRBV15	-	TRBJ2-6	TRBD1	TGTGCCACCAGCAGCCACCAGGGGGCTGGGGCCAACGTCCTGACTTTC	CATSSHQGAGANVLTF
TRBV7-9	-	TRBJ2-7	-	TGTGCCAGCAGTAATCCAGGGTCCGAGCAGTACTTC	CASSNPGSEQYF
TRBV27	-	TRBJ1-5	-	TGTGCCAGCAGTGAACAGGGTCGTCAGCCCCAGCATTTT	CASSEQGRQPQHF